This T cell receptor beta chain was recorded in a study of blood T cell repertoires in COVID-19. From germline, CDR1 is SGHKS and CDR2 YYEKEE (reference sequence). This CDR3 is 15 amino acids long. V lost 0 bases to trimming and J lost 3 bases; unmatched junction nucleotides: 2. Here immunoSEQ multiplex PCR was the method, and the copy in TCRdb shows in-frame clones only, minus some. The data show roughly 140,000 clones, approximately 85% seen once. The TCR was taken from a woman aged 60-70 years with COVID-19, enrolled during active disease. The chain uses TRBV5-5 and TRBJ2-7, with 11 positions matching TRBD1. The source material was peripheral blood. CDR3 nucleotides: TGTGCCAGCAGCTTGGGGACAGGGGGCTTCTACGAGCAGTACTTC. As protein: CASSLGTGGFYEQYF.